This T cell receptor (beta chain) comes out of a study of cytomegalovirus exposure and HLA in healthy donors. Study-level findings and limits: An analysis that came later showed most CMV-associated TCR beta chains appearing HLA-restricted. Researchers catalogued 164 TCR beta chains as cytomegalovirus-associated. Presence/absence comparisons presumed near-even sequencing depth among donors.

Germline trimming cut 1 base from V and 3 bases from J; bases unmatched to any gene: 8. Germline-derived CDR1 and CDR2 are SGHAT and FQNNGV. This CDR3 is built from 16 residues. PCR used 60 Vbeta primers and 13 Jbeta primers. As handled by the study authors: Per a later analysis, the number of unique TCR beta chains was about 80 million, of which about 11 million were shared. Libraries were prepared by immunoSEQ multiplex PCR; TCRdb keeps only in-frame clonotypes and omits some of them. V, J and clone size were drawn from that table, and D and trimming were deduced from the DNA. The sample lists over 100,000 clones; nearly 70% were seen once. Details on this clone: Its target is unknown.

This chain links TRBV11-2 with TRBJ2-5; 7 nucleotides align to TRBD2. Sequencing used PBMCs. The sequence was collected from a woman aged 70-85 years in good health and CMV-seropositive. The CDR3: CASSLGEGAGEETQYF. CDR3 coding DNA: TGTGCCAGCAGCTTAGGGGAGGGAGCGGGCGAAGAGACCCAGTACTTC.